This TCR beta chain comes out of a study of control samples from healthy donors and cancer patients. Trimming took off 2 bases at V and 6 bases at J, with 8 bases between the two ends. The CDR3 runs to 12 residues. Per the germline V gene, CDR1 is GTSNPN and CDR2 is SVGIG (reference sequence). Libraries were prepared by immunoSEQ multiplex PCR; TCRdb keeps only in-frame clonotypes and omits some of them. The table records some 130,000 clones, approximately 89% of them present only once. The V and J genes are TRBV30 and TRBJ1-5; TRBD1 might be the D (5 bases). Input material: blood. This clonotype originated in a man younger than 30 in good health. The DNA for the CDR3 is TGTGCCTGGAGTAAGGGGTCTCAGCCCCAGCATTTT. Its translation: CAWSKGSQPQHF. The whole variable domain, remainder taken from reference TRBV30 and TRBJ1-5, is SQTIHQWPATLVQPVGSPLSLECTVEGTSNPNLYWYRQAAGRGLQLLFYSVGIGQISSEVPQNLSASRPQDRQFILSSKKLLLSDSGFYLCAWSKGSQPQHFGDGTRLSIL.